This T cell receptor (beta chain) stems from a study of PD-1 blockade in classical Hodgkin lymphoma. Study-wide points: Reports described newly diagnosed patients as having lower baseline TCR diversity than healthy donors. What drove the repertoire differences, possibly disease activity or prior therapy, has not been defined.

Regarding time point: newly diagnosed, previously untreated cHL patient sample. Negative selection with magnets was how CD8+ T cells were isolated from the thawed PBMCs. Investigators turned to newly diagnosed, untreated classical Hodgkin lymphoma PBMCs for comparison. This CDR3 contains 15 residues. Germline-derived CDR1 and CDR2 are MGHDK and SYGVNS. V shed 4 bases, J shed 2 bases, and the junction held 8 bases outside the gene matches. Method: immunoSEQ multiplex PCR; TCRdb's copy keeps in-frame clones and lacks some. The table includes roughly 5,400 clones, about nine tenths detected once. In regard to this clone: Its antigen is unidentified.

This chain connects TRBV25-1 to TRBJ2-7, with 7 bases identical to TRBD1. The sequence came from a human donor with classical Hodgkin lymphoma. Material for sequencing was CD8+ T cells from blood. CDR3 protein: CASSGPSTGPYEQYF. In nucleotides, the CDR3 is TGTGCCAGCAGTGGGCCCTCGACAGGGCCCTACGAGCAGTACTTC.